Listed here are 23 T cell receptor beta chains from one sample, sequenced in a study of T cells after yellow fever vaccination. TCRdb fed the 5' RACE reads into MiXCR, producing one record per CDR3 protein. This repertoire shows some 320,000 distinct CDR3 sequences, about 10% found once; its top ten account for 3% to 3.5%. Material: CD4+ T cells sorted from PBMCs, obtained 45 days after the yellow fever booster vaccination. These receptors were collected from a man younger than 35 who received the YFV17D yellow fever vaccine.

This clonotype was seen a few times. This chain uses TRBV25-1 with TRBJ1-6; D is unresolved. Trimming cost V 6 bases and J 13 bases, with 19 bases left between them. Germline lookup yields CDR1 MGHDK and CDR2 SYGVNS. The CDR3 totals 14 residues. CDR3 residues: CASRAHGSEGPLHF. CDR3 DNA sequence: TGTGCCAGCAGGGCACATGGCTCGGAGGGTCCCCTCCACTTT. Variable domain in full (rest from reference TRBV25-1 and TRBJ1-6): EADIYQTPRYLVIGTGKKITLECSQTMGHDKMYWYQQDPGMELHLIHYSYGVNSTEKGDLSSESTVSRIRTEHFPLTLESARPSHTSQYLCASRAHGSEGPLHFGNGTRLTVT.

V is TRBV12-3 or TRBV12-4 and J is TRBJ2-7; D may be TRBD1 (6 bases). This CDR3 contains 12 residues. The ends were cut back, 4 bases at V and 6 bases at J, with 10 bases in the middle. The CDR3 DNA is TGTGCCAGCAGTTACAGGGCTGGCGAGCAGTACGTC. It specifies CASSYRAGEQYV.

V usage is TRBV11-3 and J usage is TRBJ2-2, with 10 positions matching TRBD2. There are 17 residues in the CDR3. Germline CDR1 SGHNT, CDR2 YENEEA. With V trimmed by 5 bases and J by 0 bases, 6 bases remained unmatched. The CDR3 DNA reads TGTGCCAGCAGCGCTCTAGCGGGGGCGTCGAACACCGGGGAGCTGTTTTTT. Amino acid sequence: CASSALAGASNTGELFF.

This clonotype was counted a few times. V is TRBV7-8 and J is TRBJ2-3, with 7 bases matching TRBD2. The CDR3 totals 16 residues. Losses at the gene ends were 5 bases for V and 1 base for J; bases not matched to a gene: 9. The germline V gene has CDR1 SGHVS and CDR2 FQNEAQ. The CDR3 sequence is CASSHPQRGGTDTQYF. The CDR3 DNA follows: TGTGCCAGCAGCCACCCCCAGCGGGGAGGCACAGATACGCAGTATTTT.

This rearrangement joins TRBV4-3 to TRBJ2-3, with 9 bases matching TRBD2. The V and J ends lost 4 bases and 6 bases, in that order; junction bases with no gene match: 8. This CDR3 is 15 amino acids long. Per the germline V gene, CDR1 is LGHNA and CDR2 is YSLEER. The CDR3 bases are TGCGCCAGCAGCCCCGGGGTAGCGGGGGTCGATACGCAGTATTTT. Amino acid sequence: CASSPGVAGVDTQYF.

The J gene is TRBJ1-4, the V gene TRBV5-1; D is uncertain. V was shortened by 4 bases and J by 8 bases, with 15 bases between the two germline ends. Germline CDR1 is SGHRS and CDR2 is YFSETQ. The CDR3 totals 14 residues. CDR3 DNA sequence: TGCGCCAGCAGCCCCCTAGGAGTAACAGAAAAACTGTTTTTT. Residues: CASSPLGVTEKLFF.

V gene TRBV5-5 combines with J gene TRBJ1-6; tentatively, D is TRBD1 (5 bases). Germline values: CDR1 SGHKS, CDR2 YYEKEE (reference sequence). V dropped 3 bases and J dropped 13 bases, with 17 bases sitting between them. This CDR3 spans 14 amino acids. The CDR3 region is CASSSETRQNPLHF. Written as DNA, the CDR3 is TGTGCCAGCAGCTCTGAAACTAGACAGAACCCCCTCCACTTT.

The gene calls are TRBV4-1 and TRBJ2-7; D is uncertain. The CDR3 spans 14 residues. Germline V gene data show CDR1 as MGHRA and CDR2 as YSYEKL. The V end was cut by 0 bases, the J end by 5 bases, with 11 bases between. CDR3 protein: CASSQDPRRDEQYF. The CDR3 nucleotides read TGCGCCAGCAGCCAAGATCCCCGCCGCGACGAGCAGTACTTC.

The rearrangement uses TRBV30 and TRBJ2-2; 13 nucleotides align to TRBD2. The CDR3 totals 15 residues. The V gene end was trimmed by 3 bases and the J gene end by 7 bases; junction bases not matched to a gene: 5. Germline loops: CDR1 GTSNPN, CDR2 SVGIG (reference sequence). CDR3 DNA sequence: TGTGCCTGGAGCCCGGGACTAGCGGGAATCGGGGAGCTGTTTTTT. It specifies CAWSPGLAGIGELFF.

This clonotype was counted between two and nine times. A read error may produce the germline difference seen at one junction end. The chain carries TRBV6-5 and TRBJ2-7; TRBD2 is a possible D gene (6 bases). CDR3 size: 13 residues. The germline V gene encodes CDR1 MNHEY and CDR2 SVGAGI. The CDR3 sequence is CASTNPRGGSRHF. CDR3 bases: TGTGCCAGCACCAACCCGAGGGGAGGTAGTAGGCACTTC.

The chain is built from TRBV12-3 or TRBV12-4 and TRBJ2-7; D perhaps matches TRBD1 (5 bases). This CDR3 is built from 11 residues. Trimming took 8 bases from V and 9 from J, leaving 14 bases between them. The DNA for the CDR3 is TGTGCCAGCTCCAGGGCGCGTGGGCAGTACTTC. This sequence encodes CASSRARGQYF.

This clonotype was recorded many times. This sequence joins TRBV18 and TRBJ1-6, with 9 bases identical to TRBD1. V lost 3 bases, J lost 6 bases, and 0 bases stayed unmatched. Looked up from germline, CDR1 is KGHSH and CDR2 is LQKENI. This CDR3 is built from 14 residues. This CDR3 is CASSPGQGNSPLHF. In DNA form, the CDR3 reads TGTGCCAGCTCACCGGGACAGGGTAATTCACCCCTCCACTTT.

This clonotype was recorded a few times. This CDR3 is CASSLVRKGWNEQFF. The DNA of the CDR3 is TGTGCCAGCAGCTTGGTGCGAAAGGGCTGGAATGAGCAGTTCTTC. V is TRBV5-4 and J is TRBJ2-1; D unresolved. V was shortened by 0 bases and J by 7 bases, with 14 bases between the two germline ends. The CDR3 loop spans 15 amino acids. Germline V gene sequence: CDR1 SGHNT, CDR2 YYREEE (reference sequence).

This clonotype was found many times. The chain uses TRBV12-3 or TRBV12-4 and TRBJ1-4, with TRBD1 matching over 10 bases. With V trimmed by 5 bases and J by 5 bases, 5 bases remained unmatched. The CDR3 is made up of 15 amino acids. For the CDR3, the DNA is TGTGCCAGCAGTAAACGGACAGGGGGAAATGAAAAACTGTTTTTT. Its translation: CASSKRTGGNEKLFF.

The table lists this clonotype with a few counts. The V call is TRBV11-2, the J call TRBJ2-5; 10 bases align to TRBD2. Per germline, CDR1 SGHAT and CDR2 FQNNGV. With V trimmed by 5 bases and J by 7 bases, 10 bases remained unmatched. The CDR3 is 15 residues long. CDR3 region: CASSPLAGVSGTQYF. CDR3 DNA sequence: TGTGCCAGCAGCCCTCTAGCGGGGGTGTCGGGGACCCAGTACTTC.

The CDR3 protein is CASSLVGGASDYGYTF. In DNA form, the CDR3 reads TGTGCCAGCAGCTTGGTAGGGGGCGCATCTGACTATGGCTACACCTTC. The J gene is TRBJ1-2, the V gene TRBV5-5, with 7 bases lining up with TRBD1. CDR1 and CDR2 from the germline V gene are SGHKS and YYEKEE (reference sequence). The CDR3 loop spans 16 amino acids. The V segment lost 0 bases and the J segment 3 bases; nucleotides outside the gene matches: 8. The variable domain in full, completed from reference TRBV5-5 and TRBJ1-2, reads DAGVTQSPTHLIKTRGQQVTLRCSPISGHKSVSWYQQVLGQGPQFIFQYYEKEERGRGNFPDRFSARQFPNYSSELNVNALLLGDSALYLCASSLVGGASDYGYTFGSGTRLTVV.

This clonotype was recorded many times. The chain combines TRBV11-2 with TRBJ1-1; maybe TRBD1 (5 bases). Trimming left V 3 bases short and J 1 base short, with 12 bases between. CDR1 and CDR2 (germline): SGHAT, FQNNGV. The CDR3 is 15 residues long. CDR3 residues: CASSLRQSRNTEAFF. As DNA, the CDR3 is TGTGCCAGCAGCTTGCGACAGAGTAGGAACACTGAAGCTTTCTTT.

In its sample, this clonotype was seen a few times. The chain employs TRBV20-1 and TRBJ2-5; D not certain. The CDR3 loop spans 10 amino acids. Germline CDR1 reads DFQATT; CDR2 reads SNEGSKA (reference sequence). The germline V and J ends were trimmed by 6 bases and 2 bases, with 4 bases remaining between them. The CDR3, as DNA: TGCAGTGCGTGGCAAGAGACCCAGTACTTC. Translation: CSAWQETQYF.

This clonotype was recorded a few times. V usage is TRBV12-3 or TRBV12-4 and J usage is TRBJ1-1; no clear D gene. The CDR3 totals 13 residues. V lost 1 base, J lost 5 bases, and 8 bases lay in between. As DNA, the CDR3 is TGTGCCAGCAGTTTAGGGGGTCGGACTGAAGCTTTCTTT. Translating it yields CASSLGGRTEAFF.

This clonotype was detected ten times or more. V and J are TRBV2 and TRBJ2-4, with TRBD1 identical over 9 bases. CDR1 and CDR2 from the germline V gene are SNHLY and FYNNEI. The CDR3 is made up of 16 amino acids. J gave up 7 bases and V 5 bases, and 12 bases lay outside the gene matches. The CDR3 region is CASSLRPDRGGNIQYF. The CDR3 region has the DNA TGTGCCAGCAGTTTACGCCCGGACAGGGGAGGGAACATTCAGTACTTC.

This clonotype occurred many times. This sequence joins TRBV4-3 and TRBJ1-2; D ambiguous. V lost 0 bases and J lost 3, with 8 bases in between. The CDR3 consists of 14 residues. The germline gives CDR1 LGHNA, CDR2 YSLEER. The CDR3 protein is CASSQDEGYYGYTF. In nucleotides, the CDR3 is TGCGCCAGCAGCCAAGATGAGGGATACTATGGCTACACCTTC.

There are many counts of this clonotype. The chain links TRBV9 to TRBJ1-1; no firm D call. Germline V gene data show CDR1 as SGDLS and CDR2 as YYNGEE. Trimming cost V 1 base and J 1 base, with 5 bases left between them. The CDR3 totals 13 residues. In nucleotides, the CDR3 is TGTGCCAGCAGCGTAAGAGGGAACACTGAAGCTTTCTTT. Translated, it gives CASSVRGNTEAFF.

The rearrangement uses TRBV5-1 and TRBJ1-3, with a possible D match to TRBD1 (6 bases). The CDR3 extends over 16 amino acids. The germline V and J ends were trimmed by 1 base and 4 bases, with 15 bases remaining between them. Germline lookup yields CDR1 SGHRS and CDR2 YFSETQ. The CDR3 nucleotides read TGCGCCAGCAGCTTGAGCACTACAGGGTCCGGAAACACCATATATTTT. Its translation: CASSLSTTGSGNTIYF.